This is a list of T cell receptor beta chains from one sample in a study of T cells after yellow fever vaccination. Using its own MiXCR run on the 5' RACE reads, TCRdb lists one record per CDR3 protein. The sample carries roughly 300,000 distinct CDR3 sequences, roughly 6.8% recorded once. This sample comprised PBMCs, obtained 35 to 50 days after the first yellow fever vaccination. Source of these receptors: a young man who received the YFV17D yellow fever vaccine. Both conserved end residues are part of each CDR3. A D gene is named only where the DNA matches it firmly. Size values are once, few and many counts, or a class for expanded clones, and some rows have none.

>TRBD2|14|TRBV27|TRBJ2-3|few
TGTGCCAGCAAGACGCGGGGGGTCACAGATACGCAGTATTTT
CASKTRGVTDTQYF
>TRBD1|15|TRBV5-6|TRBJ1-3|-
TGTGCCAGCAGCTTTACAGGGGGCTCTGGAAACACCATATATTTT
CASSFTGGSGNTIYF
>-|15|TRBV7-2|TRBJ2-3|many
TGTGCCAGCAGCTCCTTGGAGAACCCTGGAGATACGCAGTATTTT
CASSSLENPGDTQYF
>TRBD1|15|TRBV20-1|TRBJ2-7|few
TGCAGTGCACCGAAACCGGGGACAGACCAAAGCGGGCAGTACTTC
CSAPKPGTDQSGQYF
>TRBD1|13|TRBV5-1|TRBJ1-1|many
TGCGCCAGCAACCGGGACAGGGACACTGAAGCTTTCTTT
CASNRDRDTEAFF
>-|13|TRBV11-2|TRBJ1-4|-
TGTGCCAGCAGCTTAGATCTAACAGGGAAACTGTTTTTT
CASSLDLTGKLFF
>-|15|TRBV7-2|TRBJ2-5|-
TGTGCCAGCAGCATAGGACCGGCGGGCGGTGAGACCCAGTACTTC
CASSIGPAGGETQYF
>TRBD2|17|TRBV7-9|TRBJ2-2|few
TGTGCCAGCAGCTCACTAGCGGGGGCCGTAAACACCGGGGAGCTGTTTTTT
CASSSLAGAVNTGELFF
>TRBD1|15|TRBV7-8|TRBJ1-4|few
TGTGCCAGCAGCTTAGGGGGGGACAGCGGTGAAAAACTGTTTTTT
CASSLGGDSGEKLFF
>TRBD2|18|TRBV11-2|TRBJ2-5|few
TGTGCCAGCAGCCCCCGGACTAGCGGGGGAACGATCCAAGAGACCCAGTACTTC
CASSPRTSGGTIQETQYF
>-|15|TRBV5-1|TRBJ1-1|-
TGCGCCAGCAGCTTGGCGGGGGGTTGGGACACTGAAGCTTTCTTT
CASSLAGGWDTEAFF
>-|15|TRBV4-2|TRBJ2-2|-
TGTGCCAGCAGCCAAGCGAACCGAGACACCGGGGAGCTGTTTTTT
CASSQANRDTGELFF
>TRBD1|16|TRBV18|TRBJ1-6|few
TGTGCCAGCTCAGTTCGACTAACAGGGGAGAGTTCACCCCTCCACTTT
CASSVRLTGESSPLHF
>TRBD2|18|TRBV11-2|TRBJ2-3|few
TGTGCCAGCAGCTCGGGACTAGCGGGGGGCCCGAGCACAGATACGCAGTATTTT
CASSSGLAGGPSTDTQYF
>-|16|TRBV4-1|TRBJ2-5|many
TGCGCCAGCAGCCATCGTTTCCGGTCAGACGAAGAGACCCAGTACTTC
CASSHRFRSDEETQYF
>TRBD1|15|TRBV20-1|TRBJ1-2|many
TGCAGTGCTGGTTCCCAGGGGGCCGCCGACTATGGCTACACCTTC
CSAGSQGAADYGYTF
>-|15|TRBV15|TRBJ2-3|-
TGTGCCACCAGCAGAGATCTCAGCAGGGGAGATACGCAGTATTTT
CATSRDLSRGDTQYF
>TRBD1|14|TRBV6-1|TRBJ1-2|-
TGTGCCAGCAGACCCGTCGACAGGGGGTCTGGCTACACCTTC
CASRPVDRGSGYTF
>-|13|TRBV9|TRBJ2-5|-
TGTGCCAGCAGCGTAGAAGGAAGAGAGACCCAGTACTTC
CASSVEGRETQYF
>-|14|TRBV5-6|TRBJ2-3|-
TGTGCCAGCCAACGGGGTACTAGCACAGATACGCAGTATTTT
CASQRGTSTDTQYF
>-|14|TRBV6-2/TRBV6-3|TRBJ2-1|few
TGTGCCAGCAGTTACCTACGGCTGGCCCATGAGCAGTTCTTC
CASSYLRLAHEQFF
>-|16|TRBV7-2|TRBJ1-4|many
TGTGCCAGCAGCTTAGCAGAGTGGGCCACTAATGAAAAACTGTTTTTT
CASSLAEWATNEKLFF
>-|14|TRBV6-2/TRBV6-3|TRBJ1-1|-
TGTGCCAGCACCCCGGACGGCTTGAACACTGAAGCTTTCTTT
CASTPDGLNTEAFF
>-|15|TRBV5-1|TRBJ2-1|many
TGCGCCAGCAGCTTGGGGGCAGGGCGCGGGGATGAGCAGTTCTTC
CASSLGAGRGDEQFF
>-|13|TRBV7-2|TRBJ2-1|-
TGTGCCAGCAGCCCCCTCCCAGGGGACGAGCAGTTCTTC
CASSPLPGDEQFF
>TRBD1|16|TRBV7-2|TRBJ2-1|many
TGTGCCAGCAGCTCCATGACAGGGGGCGCAGGGTATGAGCAGTTCTTC
CASSSMTGGAGYEQFF
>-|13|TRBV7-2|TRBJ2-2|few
TGTGCCAGCAGCGAAGTGCGTGGCGGGGAGCTGTTTTTT
CASSEVRGGELFF
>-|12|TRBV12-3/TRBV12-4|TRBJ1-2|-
TGTGCCAGCAACACAGGGTCGAATGGCTACACCTTC
CASNTGSNGYTF
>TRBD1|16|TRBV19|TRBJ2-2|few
TGTGCCAGTAGTTCTCTGAGACAGGGTAAAGCCGGGGAGCTGTTTTTT
CASSSLRQGKAGELFF
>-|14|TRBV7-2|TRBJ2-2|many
TGTGCCAGCAGCTTGGTAGGGTACACCGGGGAGCTGTTTTTT
CASSLVGYTGELFF
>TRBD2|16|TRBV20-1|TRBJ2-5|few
TGCAGTGCTAGCGGTATAGCGGGGGCTCCCGCGGGGACCCAGTACTTC
CSASGIAGAPAGTQYF
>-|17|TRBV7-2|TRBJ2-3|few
TGTGCCAGCAGCCCAGGGGGGGGGAGGAGGGGCACAGATACGCAGTATTTT
CASSPGGGRRGTDTQYF
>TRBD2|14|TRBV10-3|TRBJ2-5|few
TGTGCCATCAGTGAGTGGACTAGGGAAGAGACCCAGTACTTC
CAISEWTREETQYF
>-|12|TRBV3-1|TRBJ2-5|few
TGTGCCAGCAGCCAAGTTACGTCTGAGCTGCACTTC
CASSQVTSELHF
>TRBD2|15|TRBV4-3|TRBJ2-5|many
TGCGCCAGCAGCCAAGGGGGTAGCGGGGGAGAGACCCAGTACTTC
CASSQGGSGGETQYF
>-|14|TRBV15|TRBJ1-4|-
TGTGCCACCAGCAGAGGATCCCCCAATGAAAAACTGTTTTTT
CATSRGSPNEKLFF